This TCR beta chain was documented in a study of graft-versus-host responses after intestinal transplantation (dated by TCRdb to 2020 to 2022). Background for the entire study: The transplants that recipients got were multivisceral, liver-intestinal, or isolated intestinal. Every recipient was given anti-thymocyte globulin induction, followed by roughly 3 years of maintenance tacrolimus and steroids. After intestinal transplantation, graft-versus-host and host-versus-graft alloreactive T cell clones were followed in the graft, circulation and bone marrow using bulk TCR-beta CDR3 sequencing. To identify alloreactive clones, pre-transplant mixed lymphocyte reaction products were sequenced and compared with unstimulated pre-transplant donor and recipient T cells. The cohort enrolled 24 intestinal transplant recipients including one retransplant, and a few patients lacking pretransplant specimens were excluded. A peak of at least 4% donor T cells among recipient peripheral blood mononuclear cells was the definition used for donor T cell macrochimerism. Rather than being sequenced by the commercial service, samples from a few later patients were sequenced in-house on an Illumina MiSeq and processed with MiXCR. Results the study describes overall, beyond this receptor: In the allografts of patients with donor T cell macrochimerism, GvH to HvG T cell clonal ratios were high. Peak levels of circulating GvH clones were associated with declines in HvG clones early after transplant. GvH clones were detected in recipient bone marrow, and some appeared earlier in ileal mucosa or blood, consistent with an intestinal mucosal origin. The relatively low number and heterogeneity of intestinal transplant patients limited the conclusions.

The library relied on the immunoSEQ multiplex PCR assay. In most patients, genomic DNA was isolated using the Qiagen DNeasy Blood and Tissue Kit and sent frozen to Adaptive Biotechnologies for TCR sequencing. High-throughput TCR-beta CDR3 sequencing of genomic DNA from most patients was performed by Adaptive Biotechnologies. The study's processing was this. Adaptive's ImmunoSEQ software supplied the TCR sequencing data for 15 to 20 patients, while MiXCR and VDJtools were used to process three other patients. To correct CD4 versus CD8 sorting errors, any sequence found in both subsets at a frequency ratio below 5:1 was removed. Because the origin of CDR3 nucleotide sequences shared between donor and recipient could not be assigned, those sequences were removed. Alloreactive clones required at least 2-fold expansion over unstimulated cells and minimum CFSE-low frequency of 0.002% (template counts) or 0.001% (read counts). Clones detected in sequenced pre-transplant spleen, lymph node, or MLR CFSE-low populations of the donor or recipient were defined as mappable. Cumulative frequency of alloreactive clones was calculated as a percentage of all sequences weighted by copy number. Entries here come from immuneACCESS through TCRdb and include only in-frame sequences with V and J called. Some clones fail to appear in such tables; in the studies checked, an unresolved V gene covers under half of the shortfall, and the cause of the remainder is unknown. Clonal size and the V and J genes are those of that table, whereas D and trimming came from the DNA. The sample table lists 24,000 or so clones, roughly four fifths of them with a count of one. Of the sample, about 0.93% falls within the top ten clones.

This clone showed up just a few times. The antigen it binds to is not known. Within one base of it there is no much larger clone, and no base qualities were kept. Relative to germline, V is 4 bases shorter and J is 8 bases shorter, with 7 bases between their ends. The cysteine opens and the phenylalanine closes a CDR3 of 11 amino acids. Only the CDR3 DNA is retained, 33 bases long and in frame from the first base. CDR1 is given as SGHNT and CDR2 as YYREEE, both from the germline V gene (reference sequence). Reading the label with the study, this specimen's time point is: cells obtained before transplantation from donor or recipient. CD3+CD4+ and CD3+CD8+ populations were FACS-sorted from unstimulated pre-transplant donor and recipient cells taken from spleen or lymph nodes.

The TCR comes from a human donor who was the organ donor for an intestinal transplant. The sequenced sample was unstimulated CD8+ T cells sorted from spleen or lymph node cells, obtained before transplant. This chain joins TRBV5-4 to TRBJ2-1, with the D gene not clear enough to name. This receptor has the CDR3 CASSRSDEQFF. The nucleotide sequence reads TGTGCCAGCAGCAGAAGCGATGAGCAGTTCTTC.